The 27 T cell receptor beta chains below come from one sample, sequenced in a study of blood T cell repertoires in COVID-19 (dated by TCRdb to 2019 to 2021). The method was the immunoSEQ multiplex PCR assay. This immuneACCESS table, as held by TCRdb, lists in-frame sequences with V and J called but not all clones. Of the missing ones, under half trace to an unresolved V gene in checked studies; the others have no known cause. The sample table records some 300,000 clones; approximately 91% of these occur just once. 3.9% of the sample rests with the top ten. Sequences were obtained from PBMCs or T cells enriched from blood (not recorded which). Receptor source: a woman aged 25-40 years who had been exposed to COVID-19.

This clone was counted a few times. V and J are TRBV6-5 and TRBJ2-3; D remains ambiguous. V was trimmed by 2 bases and J by 0 bases, leaving 6 bases between them. The CDR3 runs to 14 residues. CDR1 and CDR2 from the germline V gene are MNHEY and SVGAGI. As DNA, the CDR3 is TGTGCCAGCAGTTACATGCGGAGCACAGATACGCAGTATTTT. Amino acids: CASSYMRSTDTQYF.

V and J are TRBV5-1 and TRBJ1-2, with 8 bases that match TRBD1. With 4 bases clipped from V and 4 bases from J, the junction kept 9 bases outside the gene matches. The CDR3 extends over 15 amino acids. Germline V CDR1 and CDR2: SGHRS, YFSETQ. CDR3 region: CASSEGDRIIYGYTF. CDR3 bases: TGCGCCAGCAGCGAAGGGGACAGGATAATCTATGGCTACACCTTC.

The gene calls are TRBV5-6 and TRBJ2-1; possibly TRBD2 for D (6 bases). V was trimmed by 4 bases and J by 7 bases, leaving 9 bases between them. Germline assignment: CDR1 SGHDT and CDR2 YYEEEE. This CDR3 has 12 amino acids. The CDR3 region is CASSGGENEQFF. The CDR3 bases are TGTGCCAGCAGCGGAGGGGAGAATGAGCAGTTCTTC.

This clone was detected only once. This rearrangement joins TRBV24-1 to TRBJ2-5, with TRBD2 matching over 14 bases. CDR1 is KGHDR and CDR2 is SFDVKD in the germline V gene. The junction had 5 bases not matched to a gene; V was cut back by 3 bases and J by 0 bases. CDR3 length: 18 amino acids. In DNA, the CDR3 is TGTGCCACCAGTGATCCCCGGGGACTAGCGGGGGACCAAGAGACCCAGTACTTC. Encoded protein: CATSDPRGLAGDQETQYF.

The V call is TRBV5-5, the J call TRBJ2-7; 10 nucleotides match TRBD1. The V gene's germline CDR1 is SGHKS and CDR2 YYEKEE (reference sequence). The CDR3 is made up of 16 amino acids. Trimming at V came to 0 bases and at J to 3 bases, leaving 6 bases not matched to a gene. The CDR3 nucleotides are TGTGCCAGCAGCTTGGCTTCGGGACAGGGGTACTACGAGCAGTACTTC. Translation gives CASSLASGQGYYEQYF.

The chain is built from TRBV10-3 and TRBJ1-2; D perhaps matches TRBD1 (6 bases). The CDR3 loop spans 14 amino acids. V was trimmed by 5 bases and J by 2 bases, leaving 12 bases between them. CDR1 ENHRY and CDR2 SYGVKD come from the germline V gene. The CDR3 loop reads CAISSPDRNYGYTF. CDR3 in DNA: TGTGCCATCAGTAGCCCTGACAGGAACTATGGCTACACCTTC.

Only one count was recorded for this clone. The chain joins TRBV9 to TRBJ1-3; D ambiguous. CDR3 length equals 14 residues. The V and J ends lost 0 bases and 3 bases respectively, with 7 bases between them. Germline V gene data show CDR1 as SGDLS and CDR2 as YYNGEE. The CDR3 nucleotides read TGTGCCAGCAGCGTAGCCTCTGTTGGAAACACCATATATTTT. This translates into CASSVASVGNTIYF.

CDR3 in amino acids: CASRWESNQPQHF. Here the CDR3 DNA reads TGTGCCAGCAGGTGGGAGAGCAATCAGCCCCAGCATTTT. The V call is TRBV2, the J call TRBJ1-5; D unclear. The CDR3 loop spans 13 amino acids. V lost 6 bases to trimming and J lost 1 base, with 7 bases between them. The germline V gene has CDR1 SNHLY and CDR2 FYNNEI. The whole variable domain, remainder taken from reference TRBV2 and TRBJ1-5, is EPEVTQTPSHQVTQMGQEVILRCVPISNHLYFYWYRQILGQKVEFLVSFYNNEISEKSEIFDDQFSVERPDGSNFTLKIRSTKLEDSAMYFCASRWESNQPQHFGDGTRLSIL.

The chain has TRBV11-2 and TRBJ2-7; D is perhaps TRBD2 (6 bases). Trimming pared 3 bases from V and 0 bases from J, leaving 12 bases between. This CDR3 has 15 amino acids. Germline V lookup: CDR1 SGHAT, CDR2 FQNNGV. The CDR3 DNA follows: TGTGCCAGCAGCTTGGGGGGATTTAGCTCCTACGAGCAGTACTTC. Translating gives CASSLGGFSSYEQYF.

This chain joins TRBV5-1 and TRBJ1-1, with D possibly matching TRBD1 (6 bases). This CDR3 contains 17 residues. V lost 0 bases to trimming and J lost 3 bases, with 18 bases between them. Germline loops: CDR1 SGHRS, CDR2 YFSETQ. The chain's CDR3 is CASSLGGTGIGYTEAFF. For the CDR3, the DNA is TGCGCCAGCAGCTTGGGTGGAACAGGGATCGGGTACACTGAAGCTTTCTTT. Full variable domain (missing parts from reference TRBV5-1 and TRBJ1-1): KAGVTQTPRYLIKTRGQQVTLSCSPISGHRSVSWYQQTPGQGLQFLFEYFSETQRNKGNFPGRFSGRQFSNSRSEMNVSTLELGDSALYLCASSLGGTGIGYTEAFFGQGTRLTVV.

V and J are TRBV18 and TRBJ2-7; D gene ambiguous. Trimming cost V 0 bases and J 7 bases, with 7 bases left between them. Germline assignment: CDR1 KGHSH and CDR2 LQKENI. CDR3 size: 12 residues. The CDR3 nucleotides are TGTGCCAGCTCACCACCTCTTTCGGAGCAGTACTTC. Translating it yields CASSPPLSEQYF.

This clone was detected a few times. The rearrangement links TRBV19 to TRBJ1-2; 9 bases align to TRBD1. CDR1 and CDR2 (germline): LNHDA, SQIVND (reference sequence). CDR3 size: 16 residues. The V segment lost 8 bases and the J segment 0 bases; nucleotides outside the gene matches: 10. This CDR3 is CASYNPGQGANYGYTF. The CDR3 DNA follows: TGTGCCAGTTATAATCCGGGACAGGGTGCTAACTATGGCTACACCTTC.

V and J are TRBV14 and TRBJ2-1; tentatively, D is TRBD2 (6 bases). The germline V gene has CDR1 SGHDN and CDR2 FVKESK. The CDR3 has 16 amino acids. Between the trimmed V and J ends, which lost 0 bases and 0 bases, there was a span of 9 bases. Here the CDR3 DNA reads TGTGCCAGCAGCCAAGACTGGGGGGTCTCCTACAATGAGCAGTTCTTC. It codes for CASSQDWGVSYNEQFF.

The genes are TRBV10-3 and TRBJ1-6; TRBD1 matches at 12 bases. The V gene's germline CDR1 is ENHRY and CDR2 SYGVKD. The trim removed 4 bases at V and 9 bases at J, leaving 13 bases unmatched. This CDR3 is built from 18 residues. The CDR3 DNA follows: TGTGCCATCAGTGCCTCCGGGACAGGGACAGGGGGCAGTTCACCCCTCCACTTT. As protein: CAISASGTGTGGSSPLHF.

This clone was detected once. J is TRBJ2-1 and V is TRBV7-2, with 11 bases matching TRBD2. The germline V gene encodes CDR1 SGHTA and CDR2 FQGNSA. The junction had 5 bases not matched to a gene; V was cut back by 6 bases and J by 4 bases. The CDR3 runs 15 residues. CDR3 in amino acids: CASRLSSGGYNEQFF. CDR3 bases: TGTGCCAGCAGATTATCTAGCGGGGGGTACAATGAGCAGTTCTTC.

This clone was picked up a small number of times. The chain recombines TRBV11-3 with TRBJ1-2, with no clear D. In germline, CDR1 is SGHNT, CDR2 YENEEA. The V gene lost 0 bases and the J gene lost 0 bases, with 20 bases spanning the gap. The CDR3 covers 19 residues. This CDR3 reads CASSLDGVPPSRANYGYTF. In DNA form, the CDR3 reads TGTGCCAGCAGCTTAGACGGGGTGCCACCTTCTCGGGCTAACTATGGCTACACCTTC.

Only one count was recorded for this clone. This chain joins TRBV12-3 or TRBV12-4 and TRBJ2-1; no firm D call. Trimming took 5 bases from V and 1 from J, leaving 3 bases between them. The CDR3 has 12 amino acids. CDR3 nucleotide sequence: TGTGCCAGCAGTCTATCCTACAATGAGCAGTTCTTC. This translates into CASSLSYNEQFF.

V is TRBV2 and J is TRBJ2-7; D perhaps matches TRBD1 (7 bases). The germline V gene encodes CDR1 SNHLY and CDR2 FYNNEI. CDR3 size: 14 residues. V lost 5 bases and J lost 1, with 12 bases in between. The CDR3 sequence is CASSRGTASYEQYF. The CDR3 nucleotides are TGTGCCAGCAGTCGCGGGACAGCTTCCTACGAGCAGTACTTC.

This chain uses TRBV13 with TRBJ2-7; 8 bases agree with TRBD2. The CDR3 runs to 14 residues. Germline-derived CDR1 and CDR2 are PRHDT and FYEKMQ (reference sequence). The V gene end was trimmed by 5 bases and the J gene end by 1 base; junction bases not matched to a gene: 4. This chain's CDR3 is CASSPGRGSYEQYF. The CDR3 coding sequence is TGTGCCAGCAGCCCCGGGAGGGGATCCTACGAGCAGTACTTC.

This clone was recorded once. This chain links TRBV5-1 with TRBJ2-5; the D is unclear. CDR1 SGHRS and CDR2 YFSETQ come from the germline V gene. Trimming removed 5 bases at V and 1 base at J, with 9 bases between. CDR3 length equals 13 residues. In nucleotides, the CDR3 is TGCGCCAGCAGTCCGTCAGGCCAAGAGACCCAGTACTTC. This translates into CASSPSGQETQYF.

The gene calls are TRBV4-3 and TRBJ1-3; D is ambiguous. Trimming left V 1 base short and J 4 bases short, with 11 bases between. The CDR3 has 15 amino acids. The germline V gene has CDR1 LGHNA and CDR2 YSLEER. The CDR3 here is CASSQGANGGNTIYF. For the CDR3, the DNA is TGCGCCAGCAGCCAAGGTGCGAACGGGGGAAACACCATATATTTT.

The chain combines TRBV19 with TRBJ1-6, with a tentative D call TRBD1 (5 bases). The CDR3 sequence is 17 residues long. V lost 7 bases and J 7 bases, leaving 23 bases between the germline ends. The germline gives CDR1 LNHDA, CDR2 SQIVND (reference sequence). The CDR3 region is CASTIKPGGVANSPLHF. Here the CDR3 DNA reads TGTGCCAGTACCATCAAGCCCGGGGGGGTCGCGAATTCACCCCTCCACTTT.

This clone was found once. The chain links TRBV7-9 to TRBJ2-3; a possible D gene is TRBD2 (5 bases). In germline, CDR1 is SEHNR, CDR2 FQNEAQ (reference sequence). V lost 5 bases to trimming and J lost 2 bases, with 14 bases between them. There are 15 residues in the CDR3. CDR3 coding DNA: TGTGCCAGCAGCCTCCCCGTCGGGGACACAGATACGCAGTATTTT. Protein sequence: CASSLPVGDTDTQYF.

This sequence joins TRBV6-5 and TRBJ1-6; D possibly corresponds to TRBD1 (6 bases). This CDR3 comprises 15 residues. Germline V gene lookup returns CDR1 MNHEY and CDR2 SVGAGI. V was trimmed by 5 bases and J by 6 bases, leaving 14 bases between them. The CDR3 region has the DNA TGTGCCAGCAGTCGAACAGGGCCCTCTAATTCACCCCTCCACTTT. Protein: CASSRTGPSNSPLHF.

This clone was seen only a few times. The chain joins TRBV15 to TRBJ2-3, with 8 bases lining up with TRBD1. Looked up from germline, CDR1 is LNHNV and CDR2 is YYDKDF (reference sequence). Germline trimming cut 5 bases from V and 11 bases from J; bases unmatched to any gene: 15. The CDR3 spans 15 residues. Here the CDR3 reads CATSRAAGGGGWQYF. The CDR3 DNA reads as TGTGCCACCAGCCGGGCGGCAGGGGGCGGTGGTTGGCAGTATTTT.

The chain recombines TRBV11-2 with TRBJ2-3; D is possibly TRBD2 (6 bases). V lost 3 bases to trimming and J lost 2 bases, with 9 bases between them. This CDR3 has 14 residues. In germline, CDR1 is SGHAT, CDR2 FQNNGV. CDR3 DNA: TGTGCCAGCAGCTTCCGGGAGATCACAGATACGCAGTATTTT. Translated: CASSFREITDTQYF.

CDR3 DNA: TGTGCCAGTAGTAAGGGACAGGGGTTCTCTGGGGCCAACGTCCTGACTTTC. It codes for CASSKGQGFSGANVLTF. The chain carries TRBV19 and TRBJ2-6, with 10 bases aligning to TRBD1. With 4 bases clipped from V and 0 bases from J, the junction kept 3 bases outside the gene matches. Germline CDR1 reads LNHDA; CDR2 reads SQIVND (reference sequence). The CDR3 length is 17 residues.